This is a list of T cell receptor beta chains from one sample in a study of blood T cell repertoires in COVID-19. The method was immunoSEQ multiplex PCR; TCRdb's version includes in-frame clones alone and lacks a portion of them. The data show 140,000 to 150,000 clones, over 80% seen once. Material: peripheral blood. The receptors shown here come from an older man with acute or convalescent COVID-19. Both conserved end residues are trimmed from each CDR3.

j_call | v_call | cdr3_aa
TRBJ1-5 | TRBV18 | ASSPLDRGQGQPQH
TRBJ2-7 | TRBV4-1 | ASSSGTGGYEQY
TRBJ1-3 | TRBV25-1 | ASSDRQGAGNTIY
TRBJ2-7 | TRBV6-6 | ASSFGQGVFYEQY
TRBJ2-5 | TRBV2 | ASTGLGTQY
TRBJ2-7 | TRBV10-3 | AISGTGIGTPYEQY
TRBJ1-2 | TRBV12-3/TRBV12-4 | AREDRGLCGYT
TRBJ1-1 | TRBV7-9 | ASSPQTGLTEAF
TRBJ1-3 | TRBV7-2 | ASRGAGYGNTIY
TRBJ2-5 | TRBV5-1 | ASQPGQLAGGQETQY
TRBJ2-2 | TRBV28 | ASSPGTGQTGELF
TRBJ2-3 | TRBV6-6 | ASSVGGTHSTDTQY
TRBJ1-5 | TRBV19 | ASRKTGEGQPQH
TRBJ2-7 | TRBV7-8 | ASSLEASASYEQY
TRBJ2-5 | TRBV10-1 | ASSDGRLAGGPETQY
TRBJ2-1 | TRBV18 | ASSRDSNEQF
TRBJ2-7 | TRBV11-2 | ASSQGSTGVGQY
TRBJ1-2 | TRBV2 | ASSQARSYGYT
TRBJ2-2 | TRBV3-1/TRBV3-2 | ASSLIAGKLF
TRBJ2-1 | TRBV7-9 | ASSSLGTSIFNEQF
TRBJ1-4 | TRBV5-4 | ASSPQGTLTNEKLF
TRBJ1-6 | TRBV5-1 | ASSLEAGQSPLH
TRBJ2-3 | TRBV19 | ASQNRQGGDTQY
TRBJ2-5 | TRBV3-1/TRBV3-2 | ASSQVGTGGLETQY
TRBJ2-5 | TRBV5-4 | ASSPGTSGGEETQY
TRBJ2-1 | TRBV15 | ATSTRLAGVNEQF
TRBJ2-6 | TRBV6-4 | ASSVGGPSGANVLT
TRBJ2-2 | TRBV6-5 | ASRKVGVAGELF
TRBJ1-2 | TRBV18 | ASSPTGDRNYGYT
TRBJ1-1 | TRBV6-2/TRBV6-3 | ASSYVGRGGLFSGEAF
TRBJ2-5 | TRBV28 | ASSLSGLAPKETQY
TRBJ1-5 | TRBV28 | ASSLSGGIPVGNQPQH
TRBJ1-4 | TRBV3-1/TRBV3-2 | ASSPFRTGGNEKLF
TRBJ1-6 | TRBV3-1/TRBV3-2 | ASSQDWGPGVRPLH
TRBJ2-1 | TRBV2 | ASSGGLAVYNEQF